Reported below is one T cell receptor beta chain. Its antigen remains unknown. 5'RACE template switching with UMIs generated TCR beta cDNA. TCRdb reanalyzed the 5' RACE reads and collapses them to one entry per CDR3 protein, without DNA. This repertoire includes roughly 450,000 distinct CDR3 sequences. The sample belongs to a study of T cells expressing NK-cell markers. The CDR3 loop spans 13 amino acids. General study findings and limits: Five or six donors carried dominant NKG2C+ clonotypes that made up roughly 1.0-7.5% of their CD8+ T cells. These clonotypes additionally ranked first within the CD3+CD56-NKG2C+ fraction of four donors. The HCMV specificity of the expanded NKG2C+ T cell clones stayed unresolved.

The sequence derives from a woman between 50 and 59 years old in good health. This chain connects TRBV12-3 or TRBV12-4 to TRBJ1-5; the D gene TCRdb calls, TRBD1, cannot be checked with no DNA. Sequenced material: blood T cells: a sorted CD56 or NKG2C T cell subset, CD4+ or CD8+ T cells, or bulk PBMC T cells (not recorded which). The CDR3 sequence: CASGGTGNQPQQF.